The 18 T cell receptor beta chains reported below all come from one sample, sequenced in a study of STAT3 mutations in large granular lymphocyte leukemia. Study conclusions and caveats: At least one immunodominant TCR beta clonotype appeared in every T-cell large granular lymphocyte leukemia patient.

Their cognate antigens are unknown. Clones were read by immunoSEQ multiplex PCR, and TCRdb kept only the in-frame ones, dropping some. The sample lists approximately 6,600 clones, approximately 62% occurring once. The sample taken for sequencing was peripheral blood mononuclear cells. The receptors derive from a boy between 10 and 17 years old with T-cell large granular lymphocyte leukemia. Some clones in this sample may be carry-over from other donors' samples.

CDR3 protein: CSVAVENTEAFF. The DNA of the CDR3 is TGCAGCGTTGCTGTGGAGAACACTGAAGCTTTCTTT. The J gene is TRBJ1-1, the V gene TRBV29-1; D ambiguous. With 4 bases removed from V and 1 base from J, the gap between germline ends came to 7 bases. Germline V CDR1 and CDR2: SQVTM, ANQGSEA. CDR3 length equals 12 residues.

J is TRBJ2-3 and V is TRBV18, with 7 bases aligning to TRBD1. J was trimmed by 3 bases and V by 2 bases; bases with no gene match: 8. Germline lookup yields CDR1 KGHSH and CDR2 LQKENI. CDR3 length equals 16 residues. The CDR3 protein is CASSPGRQGLTDTQYF. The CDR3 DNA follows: TGTGCCAGCTCACCAGGGAGACAGGGCCTAACAGATACGCAGTATTTT.

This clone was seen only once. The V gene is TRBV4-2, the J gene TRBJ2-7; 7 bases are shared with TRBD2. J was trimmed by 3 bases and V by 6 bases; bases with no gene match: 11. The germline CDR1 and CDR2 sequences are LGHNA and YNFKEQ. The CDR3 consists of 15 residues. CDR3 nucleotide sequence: TGTGCCAGCAGACCCCGGGAGGCTAGCCTCTACGAGCAGTACTTC. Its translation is CASRPREASLYEQYF.

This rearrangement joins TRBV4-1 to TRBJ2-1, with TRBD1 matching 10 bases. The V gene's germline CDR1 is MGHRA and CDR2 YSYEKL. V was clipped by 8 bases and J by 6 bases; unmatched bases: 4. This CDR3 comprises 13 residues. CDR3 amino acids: CASSRDRGNEQFF. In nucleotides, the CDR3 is TGCGCCAGCTCCCGGGACAGGGGCAATGAGCAGTTCTTC.

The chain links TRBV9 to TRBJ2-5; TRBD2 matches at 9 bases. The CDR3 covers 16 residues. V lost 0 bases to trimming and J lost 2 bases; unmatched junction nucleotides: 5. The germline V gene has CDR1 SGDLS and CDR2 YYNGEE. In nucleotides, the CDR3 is TGTGCCAGCAGCGTAGGTAGCGGGAGAAGTCAAGAGACCCAGTACTTC. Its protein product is CASSVGSGRSQETQYF.

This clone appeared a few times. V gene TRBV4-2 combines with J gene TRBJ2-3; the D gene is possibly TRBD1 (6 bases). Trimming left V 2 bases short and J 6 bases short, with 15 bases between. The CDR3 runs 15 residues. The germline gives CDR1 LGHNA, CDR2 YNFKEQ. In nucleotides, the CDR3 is TGTGCCAGCAGCCAACCGGGACATAAGGGGGATACGCAGTATTTT. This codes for CASSQPGHKGDTQYF.

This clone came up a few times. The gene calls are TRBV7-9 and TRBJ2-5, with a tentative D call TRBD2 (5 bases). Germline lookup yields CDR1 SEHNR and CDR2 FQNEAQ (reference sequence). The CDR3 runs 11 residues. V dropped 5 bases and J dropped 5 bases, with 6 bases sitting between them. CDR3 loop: CASSRGETQYF. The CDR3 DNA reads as TGTGCCAGCAGCCGAGGGGAGACCCAGTACTTC. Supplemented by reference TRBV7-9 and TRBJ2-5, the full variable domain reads DTGVSQNPRHKITKRGQNVTFRCDPISEHNRLYWYRQTLGQGPEFLTYFQNEAQLEKSRLLSDRFSAERPKGSFSTLEIQRTEQGDSAMYLCASSRGETQYFGPGTRLLVL.

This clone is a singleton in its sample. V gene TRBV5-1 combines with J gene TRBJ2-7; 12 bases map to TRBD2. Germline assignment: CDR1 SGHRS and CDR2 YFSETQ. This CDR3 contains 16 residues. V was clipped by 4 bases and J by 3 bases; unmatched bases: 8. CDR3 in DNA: TGCGCCAGCAGCACCGCGACTAGCGGGAGTGGCTACGAGCAGTACTTC. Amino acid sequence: CASSTATSGSGYEQYF.

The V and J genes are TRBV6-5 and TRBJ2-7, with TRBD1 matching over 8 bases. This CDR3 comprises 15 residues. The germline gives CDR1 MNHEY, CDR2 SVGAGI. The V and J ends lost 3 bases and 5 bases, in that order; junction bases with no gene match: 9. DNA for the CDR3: TGTGCCAGCAGTTATAACCAGGGGGCGCGCAACGAGCAGTACTTC. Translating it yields CASSYNQGARNEQYF.

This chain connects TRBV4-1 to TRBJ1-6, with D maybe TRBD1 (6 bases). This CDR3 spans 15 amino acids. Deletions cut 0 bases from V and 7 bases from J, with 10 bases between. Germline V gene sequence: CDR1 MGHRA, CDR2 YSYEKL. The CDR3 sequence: CASSQEAGENSPLHF. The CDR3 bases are TGCGCCAGCAGCCAAGAGGCAGGGGAAAATTCACCCCTCCACTTT.

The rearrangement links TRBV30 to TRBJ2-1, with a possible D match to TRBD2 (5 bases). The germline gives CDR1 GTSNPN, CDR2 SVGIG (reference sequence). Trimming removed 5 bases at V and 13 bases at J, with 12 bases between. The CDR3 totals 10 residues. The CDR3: CAWGRDSQFF. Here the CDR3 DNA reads TGTGCCTGGGGCCGGGATTCCCAGTTCTTC.

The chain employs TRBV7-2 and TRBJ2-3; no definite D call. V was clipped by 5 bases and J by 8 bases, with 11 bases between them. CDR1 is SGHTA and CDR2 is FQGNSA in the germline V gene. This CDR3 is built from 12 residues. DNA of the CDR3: TGTGCCAGCAGCCAAACCTCCGGTACGCAGTATTTT. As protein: CASSQTSGTQYF.

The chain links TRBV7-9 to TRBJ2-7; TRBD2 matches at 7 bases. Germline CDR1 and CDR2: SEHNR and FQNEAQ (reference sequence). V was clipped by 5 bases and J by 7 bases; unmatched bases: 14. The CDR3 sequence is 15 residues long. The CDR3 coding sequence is TGTGCCAGCAGCCCTCCTCCGGGGAGGGCCCTAGAGCAGTACTTC. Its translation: CASSPPPGRALEQYF.

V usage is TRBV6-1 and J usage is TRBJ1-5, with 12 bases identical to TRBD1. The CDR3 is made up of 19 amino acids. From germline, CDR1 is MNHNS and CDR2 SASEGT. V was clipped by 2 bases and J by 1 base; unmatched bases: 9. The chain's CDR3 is CASSESPGQGAGSNQPQHF. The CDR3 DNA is TGTGCCAGCAGTGAATCGCCGGGACAGGGGGCTGGAAGCAATCAGCCCCAGCATTTT.

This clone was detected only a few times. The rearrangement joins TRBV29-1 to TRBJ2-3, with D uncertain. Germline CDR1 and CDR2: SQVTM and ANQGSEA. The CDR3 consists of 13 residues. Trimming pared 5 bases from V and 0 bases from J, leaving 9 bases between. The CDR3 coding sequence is TGCAGCGTTCACCCGGAGAGCACAGATACGCAGTATTTT. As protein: CSVHPESTDTQYF.

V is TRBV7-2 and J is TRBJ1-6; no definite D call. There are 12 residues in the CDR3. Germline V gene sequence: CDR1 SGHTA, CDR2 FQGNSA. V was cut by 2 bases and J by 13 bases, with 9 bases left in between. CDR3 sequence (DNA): TGTGCCAGCAGCTTACTCCGTGATCCCCTCCACTTT. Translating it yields CASSLLRDPLHF.

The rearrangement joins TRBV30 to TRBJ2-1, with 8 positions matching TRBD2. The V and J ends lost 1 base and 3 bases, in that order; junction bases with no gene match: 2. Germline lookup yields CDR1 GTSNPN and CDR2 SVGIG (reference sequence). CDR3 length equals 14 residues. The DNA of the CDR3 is TGTGCCTGGAGTGGGACTAGCCTCTACAATGAGCAGTTCTTC. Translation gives CAWSGTSLYNEQFF.

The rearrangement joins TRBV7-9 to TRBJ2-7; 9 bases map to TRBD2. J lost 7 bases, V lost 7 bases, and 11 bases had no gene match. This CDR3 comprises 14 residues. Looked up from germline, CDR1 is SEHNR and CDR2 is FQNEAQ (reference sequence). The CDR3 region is CASTEGREGLEQYF. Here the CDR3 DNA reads TGTGCCAGCACCGAGGGGCGGGAGGGCCTGGAGCAGTACTTC.